The clone carrying this TCR beta chain was found many times. The antigen is undetermined. These data are taken from a study of T-cell reconstitution after alpha-beta-depleted transplantation in children. Findings and limits, study-wide: T cells produced anew were the main source of T-cell counts and diversity one year after transplant. Where alpha-beta T cells came from about two months after transplant was reportedly several hundred expanded graft clones. Some patients showed high day-60 TCRbeta diversity, which derived from surviving recipient T cells and thymic progenitors.

Unique molecular identifiers were incorporated during preparation of the TCRbeta library. TCRdb reprocessed the PCR reads via MiXCR and lists one record per CDR3 protein. The sample contains about 280,000 distinct CDR3 sequences, under 14% of which appear only once. V was shortened by 1 base and J by 0 bases, with 8 bases between the two germline ends. The CDR3 spans 15 residues. The receptor was derived from a male patient between 2 and 10 years old who had a stem cell transplant for chronic granulomatous disease, so the T cells may come from the graft donor. V and J are TRBV12-3 or TRBV12-4 and TRBJ2-3, with D uncertain. This specimen consisted of peripheral blood, obtained 180 days after TCRalphabeta/CD19-depleted stem cell transplant. The CDR3 here is CASSLVTSSTDTQYF. DNA for the CDR3: TGTGCCAGCAGTTTAGTTACTTCTAGCACAGATACGCAGTATTTT.